This T cell receptor (beta chain) was captured by sequencing in a study of identical twins. Whole-study findings and limits: Twin sharing of out-of-frame TCR alpha was underestimated by models in monozygotic pairs. Fewer insertions marked abundant cord blood beta clonotypes; young adult naive trended weakly, memory not at all.

V dropped 5 bases and J dropped 3; count of bases not matched to a gene: 11. CDR3 length: 16 amino acids. Germline lookup yields CDR1 SGHTA and CDR2 FQGNSA. TCRdb re-derived calls from the 5' RACE reads in MiXCR, one entry per CDR3 protein. Of 150,000 or so distinct CDR3 sequences detected, around 3.6% appear once; the ten largest clones hold around 8%. This clonotype was observed at least ten times. Its antigen is unidentified. The rearrangement uses TRBV7-2 and TRBJ2-3, with TRBD2 matching 7 bases. Sequencing was performed on memory T cells sorted from blood. The origin of this receptor is a man between 18 and 35 years old in good health. The CDR3: CASSVGRTKLTDTQYF. The CDR3 nucleotides read TGTGCCAGCAGCGTCGGGAGGACTAAGCTAACAGATACGCAGTATTTT.